These 10 T cell receptor beta chains came from one sample sequenced in a study of regulatory T cells in long-lasting Graves disease. Construction of TCR beta libraries relied on iRepertoire HTBI primers and on Arm-PCR targeting CDR3 regions. TCRdb reprocessed the multiplex PCR reads with MiXCR, giving one entry per CDR3 protein. The sample has 250,000 to 300,000 distinct CDR3 sequences, around 20% seen once; the top ten hold 56%. Time point of the sample: persistent/refractory GD, antithyroid drugs over 5 years with positive TRAb. The TCR library used RNA extracted from PBMCs. The starting material was peripheral blood mononuclear cells (PBMCs), obtained when the disease was refractory, from a patient treated with antithyroid drugs. The receptors come from a female donor with Graves disease.

This clonotype was picked up many times. The rearrangement links TRBV7-8 to TRBJ2-7; D may be TRBD2 (6 bases). V gave up 2 bases and J gave up 2 bases, with 22 bases separating them. Germline V gene sequence: CDR1 SGHVS, CDR2 FQNEAQ. The CDR3 is 18 amino acids. CDR3 in amino acids: CASSLSGLGSGATYEQYF. CDR3 sequence (DNA): TGTGCCAGCAGCTTATCGGGTCTCGGATCGGGAGCGACCTACGAGCAGTACTTC.

A few counts support this clonotype. The gene calls are TRBV19 and TRBJ2-5; TRBD1 aligns across 10 bases. Germline values: CDR1 LNHDA, CDR2 SQIVND (reference sequence). This CDR3 contains 14 residues. J was trimmed by 5 bases and V by 2 bases; bases with no gene match: 2. CDR3: CASSIPGQGETQYF. CDR3 nucleotide sequence: TGTGCCAGTAGTATACCGGGACAGGGGGAGACCCAGTACTTC.

This clonotype has only a few counts. The chain employs TRBV27 and TRBJ2-7; 7 bases align to TRBD1. CDR1 is MNHEY and CDR2 is SMNVEV in the germline V gene (reference sequence). The CDR3 totals 13 residues. The V gene end was trimmed by 4 bases and the J gene end by 5 bases; junction bases not matched to a gene: 5. CDR3 bases: TGTGCCAGCAGTTCGACAGGGCAGAACGAGCAGTACTTC. Protein product: CASSSTGQNEQYF.

CDR3 sequence (DNA): TGTGCCACCAGGGGCCGGGAGGACACTGAAGCTTTCTTT. Protein product: CATRGREDTEAFF. V gene TRBV24-1 combines with J gene TRBJ1-1; D is uncertain. V lost 7 bases to trimming and J lost 3 bases, with 11 bases between them. This CDR3 contains 13 residues. CDR1 is KGHDR, CDR2 SFDVKD, per germline.

This clonotype was observed many times. The chain joins TRBV11-2 to TRBJ1-1; D is undetermined. CDR1 and CDR2 (germline): SGHAT, FQNNGV. Trimming shortened V by 3 bases and J by 1 base, and 15 bases separated the two germline ends. The CDR3 is made up of 16 amino acids. The CDR3, as DNA: TGTGCCAGCAGCTTCAAGAGCCCCACCCCGAACACTGAAGCTTTCTTT. Its translation is CASSFKSPTPNTEAFF.

This clonotype was seen many times. The rearrangement joins TRBV28 to TRBJ1-1; D is unresolved. Trimming stripped 3 bases from V and 5 bases from J, with 7 bases between. Germline CDR1 reads MDHEN; CDR2 reads SYDVKM. This CDR3 has 12 amino acids. This chain's CDR3 is CASSLISTEAFF. In DNA form, the CDR3 reads TGTGCCAGCAGTTTGATCAGTACTGAAGCTTTCTTT. The whole variable domain, filled in from reference TRBV28 and TRBJ1-1, reads DVKVTQSSRYLVKRTGEKVFLECVQDMDHENMFWYRQDPGLGLRLIYFSYDVKMKEKGDIPEGYSVSREKKERFSLILESASTNQTSMYLCASSLISTEAFFGQGTRLTVV.

The chain joins TRBV20-1 to TRBJ2-2; D is perhaps TRBD2 (6 bases). CDR1 and CDR2 (germline): DFQATT, SNEGSKA (reference sequence). V lost 3 bases to trimming and J lost 2 bases, with 10 bases between them. The CDR3 extends over 14 amino acids. CDR3 loop: CSASPTSNTGELFF. Here the CDR3 DNA reads TGCAGTGCTAGTCCGACTAGTAACACCGGGGAGCTGTTTTTT.

This clonotype was seen repeatedly, ten times or more. CDR3 loop: CSAEGDGGDQPQHF. CDR3 in DNA: TGCAGTGCTGAAGGGGATGGGGGGGATCAGCCCCAGCATTTT. This chain links TRBV20-1 with TRBJ1-5, with a weak D call TRBD1 (5 bases). The V end lost 5 bases, the J end lost 5 bases, and 16 bases lay between the germline ends. CDR3 size: 14 residues. The germline gives CDR1 DFQATT, CDR2 SNEGSKA (reference sequence).

The chain carries TRBV19 and TRBJ2-7; TRBD1 is a possible D gene (6 bases). This CDR3 comprises 13 residues. CDR1 and CDR2 (germline): LNHDA, SQIVND (reference sequence). Trimming took off 2 bases at V and 5 bases at J, with 10 bases between the two ends. The DNA of the CDR3 is TGTGCCAGTAGTATAACAGGGACGGACGAGCAGTACTTC. As protein: CASSITGTDEQYF.

The rearrangement joins TRBV7-2 to TRBJ2-5, with TRBD2 matching over 10 bases. The J call may be mistaken, given a closer DNA end match to TRBJ2-1. The germline CDR1 and CDR2 sequences are SGHTA and FQGNSA. The CDR3 spans 19 residues. The CDR3 DNA sequence: TGTGCCAGCAGCTTAACCCCGACTAGCGGGCAGGGGGGGTCCAATGAGCAGTTCTTC. It translates to CASSLTPTSGQGGSNEQFF.